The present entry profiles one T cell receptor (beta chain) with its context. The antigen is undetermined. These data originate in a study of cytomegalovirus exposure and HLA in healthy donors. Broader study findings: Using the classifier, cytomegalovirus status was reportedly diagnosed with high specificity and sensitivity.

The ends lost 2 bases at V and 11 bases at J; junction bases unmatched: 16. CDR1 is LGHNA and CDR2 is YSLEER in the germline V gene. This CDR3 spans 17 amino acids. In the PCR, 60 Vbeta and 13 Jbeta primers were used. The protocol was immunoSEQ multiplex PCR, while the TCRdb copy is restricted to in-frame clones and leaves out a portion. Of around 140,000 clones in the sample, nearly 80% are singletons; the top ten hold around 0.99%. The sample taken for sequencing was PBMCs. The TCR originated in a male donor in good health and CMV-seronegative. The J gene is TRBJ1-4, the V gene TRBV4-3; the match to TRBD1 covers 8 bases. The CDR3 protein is CASSQNALDRAFGKLFF. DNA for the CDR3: TGCGCCAGCAGCCAAAACGCCTTGGACAGGGCGTTTGGGAAACTGTTTTTT.